The sequence of this T cell receptor (beta chain) was determined in a study of blood T cell repertoires in COVID-19. In the study overall: Samples representing acute and convalescent COVID-19 were sourced from the United States, Italy and Spain.

Original analysis: The authors estimated nucleated cell counts from reference gene primer amplification. Method: immunoSEQ multiplex PCR; TCRdb's copy keeps in-frame clones and lacks some. V and J calls plus clone size are reproduced from that table; the DNA served to infer D and trimming. This sample has about 250,000 clones, with around 88% found just once. The germline CDR1 and CDR2 sequences are SGHVT and SQSDAQ. V shed 5 bases and J shed 7 bases, with 17 bases lying between them. This CDR3 spans 15 amino acids. The rearrangement joins TRBV7-4 to TRBJ1-4; D gene ambiguous. The TCR originated in a man aged 80 or over with acute or convalescent COVID-19. Sequencing was carried out using peripheral blood. The CDR3 is CASSTRENRGEKLFF. DNA of the CDR3: TGTGCCAGCAGCACCCGAGAAAACCGGGGTGAAAAACTGTTTTTT.